This T cell receptor beta chain stems from a study of blood T cell repertoires in COVID-19. Study details: Material from acute and convalescent COVID-19 was sourced from the United States, Italy and Spain. T cells, B-cell-depleted T cells, or PBMCs supplied cDNA or gDNA.

Germline-derived CDR1 and CDR2 are SGHTA and FQGNSA. The CDR3 spans 15 residues. V was shortened by 5 bases and J by 6 bases, with 17 bases between the two germline ends. The table came from immunoSEQ multiplex PCR; TCRdb's copy has only in-frame clones and leaves some out. The table records about 99,000 clones, about 90% of them present only once. The V and J genes are TRBV7-2 and TRBJ2-1, with D possibly matching TRBD2 (7 bases). The TCR was taken from a human donor in a cohort sampled during active COVID-19. Sequencing was performed on peripheral blood. In nucleotides, the CDR3 is TGTGCCAGCAGCCCCGGGGAGGGGGTTCCCAATGAGCAGTTCTTC. This encodes CASSPGEGVPNEQFF.